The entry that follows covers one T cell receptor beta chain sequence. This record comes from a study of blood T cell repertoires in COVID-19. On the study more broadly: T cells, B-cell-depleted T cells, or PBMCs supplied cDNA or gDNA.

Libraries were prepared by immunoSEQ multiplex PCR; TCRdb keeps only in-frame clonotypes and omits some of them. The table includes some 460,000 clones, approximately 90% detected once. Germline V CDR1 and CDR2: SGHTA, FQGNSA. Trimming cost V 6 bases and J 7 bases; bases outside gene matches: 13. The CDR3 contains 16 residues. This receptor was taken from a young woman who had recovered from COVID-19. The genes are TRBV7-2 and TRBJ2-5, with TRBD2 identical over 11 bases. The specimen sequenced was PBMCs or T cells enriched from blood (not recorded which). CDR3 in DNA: TGTGCCAGCAGACGTAGCGGGGGGGCCGATAGTGGGACCCAGTACTTC. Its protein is CASRRSGGADSGTQYF.